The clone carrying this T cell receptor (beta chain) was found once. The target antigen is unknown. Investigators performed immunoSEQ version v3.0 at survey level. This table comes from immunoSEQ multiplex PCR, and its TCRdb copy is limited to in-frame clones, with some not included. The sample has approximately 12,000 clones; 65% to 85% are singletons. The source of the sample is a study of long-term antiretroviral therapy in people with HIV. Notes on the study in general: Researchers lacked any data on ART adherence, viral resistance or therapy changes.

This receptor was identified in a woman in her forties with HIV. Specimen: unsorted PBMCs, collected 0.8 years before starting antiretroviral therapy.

This CDR3 reads CASSLPGLGRSEQYF. CDR3 DNA sequence: TGTGCCAGCAGTTTACCGGGACTAGGCCGCTCCGAGCAGTACTTC. This rearrangement joins TRBV27 to TRBJ2-7, with 8 bases matching TRBD2. The V and J ends lost 2 bases and 6 bases, in that order; junction bases with no gene match: 9. The CDR3 consists of 15 residues. Per the germline V gene, CDR1 is MNHEY and CDR2 is SMNVEV (reference sequence).